A selection of T cell receptor beta chains follows, all from one sample in a study of naive and memory T cell subsets. TCRdb fed the UMI-ligation and nested PCR reads into MiXCR, producing one record per CDR3 protein. This table has 140,000 to 150,000 distinct CDR3 sequences, more than 15% appearing once. Source material: naive CD4+ T cells from blood. These receptor sequences come from a human donor in good health. Each CDR3 is given with its conserved first and last residue. D genes are given only for firm matches. A clone size is listed for some rows: how often the clone was seen (once, few, many), or a class if it is expanded.

CDR3aa	CDR3nt	abundance	v_gene	j_gene	d_gene
CASSRTGGGDQPQHF	TGTGCCAGTAGTAGAACAGGGGGGGGCGATCAGCCCCAGCATTTT	.	TRBV19	TRBJ1-5	TRBD1
CASSEASWALQYYGYTF	TGTGCCAGCAGTGAAGCCTCTTGGGCCCTGCAGTACTATGGCTACACCTTC	few	TRBV6-1	TRBJ1-2	.
CASSQDGGKNTGELFF	TGTGCCAGCAGCCAAGATGGGGGGAAGAACACCGGGGAGCTGTTTTTT	.	TRBV3-1	TRBJ2-2	.
CASSYAQGNQPQHF	TGTGCCAGCAGTTACGCACAGGGCAATCAGCCCCAGCATTTT	.	TRBV6-5	TRBJ1-5	.
CAISESGGAVAKNIQYF	TGTGCCATCAGTGAGTCGGGAGGGGCGGTAGCCAAAAACATTCAGTACTTC	.	TRBV10-3	TRBJ2-4	TRBD2
CASSLLGTGLYEQYF	TGCGCCAGCAGCTTGCTCGGGACAGGGCTATACGAGCAGTACTTC	.	TRBV5-1	TRBJ2-7	TRBD1
CASSSSTGKQYF	TGTGCCAGCAGCTCCTCGACAGGGAAGCAGTACTTC	.	TRBV7-9	TRBJ2-7	TRBD1
CASSSEGVTSYNEQFF	TGCGCCAGCAGCTCCGAAGGGGTCACCTCCTACAATGAGCAGTTCTTC	few	TRBV5-1	TRBJ2-1	.
CASSSPKDRGLSSGANVLTF	TGTGCCAGCAGCTCCCCCAAAGACAGGGGTCTCAGCTCTGGGGCCAACGTCCTGACTTTC	few	TRBV7-3	TRBJ2-6	TRBD1
CASSLGQEKYTGELFF	TGCGCCAGCAGTCTGGGACAGGAGAAATACACCGGGGAGCTGTTTTTT	.	TRBV23-1	TRBJ2-2	TRBD1
CASSLFPNRDIQYF	TGTGCCAGCAGTTTATTTCCTAATCGCGACATTCAGTACTTC	few	TRBV12-3/TRBV12-4	TRBJ2-4	.
CSARDSGGGRTDTQYF	TGCAGTGCTAGAGATTCGGGGGGCGGTCGCACAGATACGCAGTATTTT	many	TRBV20-1	TRBJ2-3	.
CSVEEDRGGRANYGYTF	TGCAGCGTTGAAGAGGACAGGGGGGGGCGAGCTAACTATGGCTACACCTTC	few	TRBV29-1	TRBJ1-2	TRBD1
CASSQEASGSYEQYF	TGCGCCAGCAGCCAAGAGGCTAGCGGATCCTACGAGCAGTACTTC	.	TRBV4-1	TRBJ2-7	TRBD2
CASSPPPGLADSNEQFF	TGTGCCAGCTCACCACCCCCGGGACTAGCGGACTCCAATGAGCAGTTCTTC	.	TRBV18	TRBJ2-1	TRBD2
CASSLAAGETQYF	TGTGCCAGCAGCTTGGCGGCAGGGGAGACCCAGTACTTC	.	TRBV5-5	TRBJ2-5	.
CASSQGIDNEQFF	TGTGCCAGCAGTCAGGGGATCGACAATGAGCAGTTCTTC	.	TRBV6-4	TRBJ2-1	.
CASSLAGPPYNEQFF	TGTGCCAGCAGCCTGGCGGGACCGCCCTACAATGAGCAGTTCTTC	few	TRBV12-3/TRBV12-4	TRBJ2-1	.
CASSLPGNHIEDF	TGTGCCAGCAGTTTACCAGGGAATCACATTGAAGACTTC	.	TRBV28	TRBJ2-4	.
CSVEDGTYQETQYF	TGCAGCGTTGAAGACGGGACATACCAAGAGACCCAGTACTTC	few	TRBV29-1	TRBJ2-5	.
CASSLALVLNEQFF	TGCGCCAGCAGCTTGGCACTAGTCCTTAATGAGCAGTTCTTC	.	TRBV5-1	TRBJ2-1	.
CATVYETSLSEQYF	TGTGCCACCGTTTATGAGACTAGCTTGAGCGAGCAGTACTTC	few	TRBV24-1	TRBJ2-7	TRBD2
CASSEQGVNTGELFF	TGTGCCAGCAGTGAACAGGGGGTCAACACCGGGGAGCTGTTTTTT	few	TRBV25-1	TRBJ2-2	TRBD1
CASSLPGVRVVPSSYNEQFF	TGTGCCAGCAGTTTACCCGGGGTCAGGGTAGTCCCAAGCTCCTACAATGAGCAGTTCTTC	few	TRBV28	TRBJ2-1	.
CASGETGREQFF	TGTGCCAGCGGCGAGACAGGGCGTGAGCAGTTCTTC	.	TRBV12-3/TRBV12-4	TRBJ2-1	TRBD1
CASSGTDVYEQYF	TGTGCCTCGAGCGGGACAGACGTCTACGAGCAGTACTTC	few	TRBV25-1	TRBJ2-7	.
CASSQGWTENTEAFF	TGTGCCAGCAGCCAAGGCTGGACAGAGAACACTGAAGCTTTCTTT	.	TRBV3-1	TRBJ1-1	.
CASSQDALAVAGANVLTF	TGTGCCAGCAGCCAAGATGCTCTAGCTGTCGCTGGGGCCAACGTCCTGACTTTC	few	TRBV4-2	TRBJ2-6	.